One and the same sample provided the 5 T cell receptor beta chains below, sequenced in a study of OX40 agonist ivuxolimab in advanced cancers. TCRdb's table, derived via immunoSEQ multiplex PCR, lists solely in-frame clones and lacks some. The table lists tens of thousands of clones, approximately 87% of them singletons. This specimen consisted of CD4+ or CD8+ T cells sorted from blood, obtained in a trial of the OX40 agonist ivuxolimab. The receptors derive from an adult with an advanced solid tumor such as melanoma, head and neck, liver or kidney cancer.

The count of this clone is one. CDR3: CATSRGGQSSYNEQFF. The CDR3 DNA reads TGTGCCACCAGCAGGGGTGGGCAGAGCTCCTACAATGAGCAGTTCTTC. The rearrangement uses TRBV15 and TRBJ2-1; D call uncertain. CDR1 is LNHNV and CDR2 is YYDKDF in the germline V gene (reference sequence). Trimming stripped 3 bases from V and 0 bases from J, with 12 bases between. The length of the CDR3 is 16 residues.

This clone showed up just a few times. The chain carries TRBV5-1 and TRBJ1-4; D remains ambiguous. From germline, CDR1 is SGHRS and CDR2 YFSETQ. Trimming removed 3 bases from V and 0 bases from J, with 9 bases in between. The CDR3 has 15 residues. This chain's CDR3 is CASSSGISTNEKLFF. Here the CDR3 DNA reads TGCGCCAGCAGCTCGGGAATTTCAACTAATGAAAAACTGTTTTTT.

J is TRBJ2-7 and V is TRBV5-1; 8 positions match TRBD1. CDR3 length: 14 residues. V lost 4 bases, J lost 5 bases, and 8 bases stayed unmatched. CDR1 is SGHRS and CDR2 is YFSETQ in the germline V gene. The CDR3 DNA follows: TGCGCCAGCAGCCCCGGACAGGGAAAGGACGAGCAGTACTTC. Translation: CASSPGQGKDEQYF.

The chain recombines TRBV4-3 with TRBJ1-5; D not certain. Trimming cost V 0 bases and J 4 bases, with 10 bases left between them. CDR1 and CDR2 from the germline V gene are LGHNA and YSLEER. This CDR3 is 15 amino acids long. CDR3 nucleotide sequence: TGCGCCAGCAGCCAAGAGATGGCGGGAAATCAGCCCCAGCATTTT. It is translated as CASSQEMAGNQPQHF.

The chain joins TRBV7-2 to TRBJ2-3; no clear D gene. V was clipped by 5 bases and J by 2 bases, with 14 bases between them. The CDR3 is made up of 15 amino acids. In germline, CDR1 is SGHTA, CDR2 FQGNSA. For the CDR3, the DNA is TGTGCCAGCAGCGGACGCGGTTTCTACACAGATACGCAGTATTTT. It specifies CASSGRGFYTDTQYF. Variable domain in full (rest from reference TRBV7-2 and TRBJ2-3): GAGVSQSPSNKVTEKGKDVELRCDPISGHTALYWYRQSLGQGLEFLIYFQGNSAPDKSGLPSDRFSAERTGGSVSTLTIQRTQQEDSAVYLCASSGRGFYTDTQYFGPGTRLTVL.